The 8 T cell receptor beta chains below were found in one sample sequenced in a study of blood T cell repertoires in COVID-19. The assay was immunoSEQ multiplex PCR, and TCRdb's table has in-frame clones only and misses some. The top ten clones hold 2.9% of a sample with a few hundred thousand clones, about 85% of them seen once. The sample taken for sequencing was peripheral blood. The receptors originated from a man aged 50 or older who had recovered from COVID-19.

The rearrangement links TRBV6-1 to TRBJ1-1; 12 nucleotides line up with TRBD1. This CDR3 contains 17 residues. CDR1 and CDR2 from the germline V gene are MNHNS and SASEGT. The V and J ends lost 4 bases and 4 bases, in that order; junction bases with no gene match: 10. CDR3 residues: CASSGDRGRVVGTEAFF. CDR3 DNA: TGTGCCAGCAGTGGGGACAGGGGGCGAGTAGTGGGCACTGAAGCTTTCTTT.

V gene TRBV18 combines with J gene TRBJ1-5; D is unresolved. The CDR3 is 13 amino acids. Germline CDR1 is KGHSH and CDR2 is LQKENI. Trimming left V 5 bases short and J 4 bases short, with 9 bases between. Here the CDR3 reads CASSTGLNQPQHF. For the CDR3, the DNA is TGTGCCAGCTCAACGGGGTTGAATCAGCCCCAGCATTTT.

The CDR3 region has the DNA TGCGCCAGCAGCTTTGGACAGGGGATGGTCGAGCAGTACTTC. Its translation is CASSFGQGMVEQYF. V is TRBV5-1 and J is TRBJ2-7, with 9 bases aligning to TRBD1. The CDR3 length is 14 residues. V shed 2 bases, J shed 6 bases, and the junction held 6 bases outside the gene matches. The germline V gene has CDR1 SGHRS and CDR2 YFSETQ.

This chain links TRBV19 with TRBJ2-1; no firm D call. CDR3 length: 15 residues. The V end was cut by 4 bases, the J end by 1 base, with 11 bases between. The V gene's germline CDR1 is LNHDA and CDR2 SQIVND (reference sequence). The CDR3 DNA reads as TGTGCCAGTAGTAGGTTGTCGGGTTCCTACAATGAGCAGTTCTTC. Residues: CASSRLSGSYNEQFF.

The J gene is TRBJ1-2, the V gene TRBV28; TRBD1 aligns across 9 bases. This CDR3 contains 15 residues. V was pared by 3 bases and J by 0 bases, with 2 bases of the junction left unmatched. CDR1 and CDR2 (germline): MDHEN, SYDVKM. The CDR3 protein is CASSFWTGANYGYTF. The CDR3 DNA reads as TGTGCCAGCAGTTTTTGGACAGGGGCTAACTATGGCTACACCTTC.

The chain carries TRBV6-5 and TRBJ2-2; 8 bases match TRBD1. Germline CDR1 and CDR2: MNHEY and SVGAGI. The V gene end was trimmed by 6 bases and the J gene end by 5 bases; junction bases not matched to a gene: 8. The CDR3 spans 15 residues. The CDR3: CASRFDGQGTGELFF. In DNA, the CDR3 is TGTGCCAGCAGGTTCGACGGACAGGGAACCGGGGAGCTGTTTTTT.

The rearrangement links TRBV19 to TRBJ2-1, with D unclear. CDR1 and CDR2 from the germline V gene are LNHDA and SQIVND (reference sequence). The germline V and J ends were trimmed by 3 bases and 0 bases, with 9 bases remaining between them. The CDR3 covers 15 residues. Written as DNA, the CDR3 is TGTGCCAGTAGTATTAAAATGAGCTCCTACAATGAGCAGTTCTTC. Its protein is CASSIKMSSYNEQFF.

The V call is TRBV3-1 (or the pseudogene TRBV3-2), the J call TRBJ2-1; 11 bases agree with TRBD2. This CDR3 is built from 15 residues. J gave up 8 bases and V 7 bases, and 10 bases lay outside the gene matches. Looked up from germline, CDR1 is LGHDT and CDR2 is YNNKEL (reference sequence). The CDR3 DNA sequence: TGTGCCAGCACCCTAACTAGCGGGAGTCGACATGAGCAGTTCTTC. The encoded protein is CASTLTSGSRHEQFF.